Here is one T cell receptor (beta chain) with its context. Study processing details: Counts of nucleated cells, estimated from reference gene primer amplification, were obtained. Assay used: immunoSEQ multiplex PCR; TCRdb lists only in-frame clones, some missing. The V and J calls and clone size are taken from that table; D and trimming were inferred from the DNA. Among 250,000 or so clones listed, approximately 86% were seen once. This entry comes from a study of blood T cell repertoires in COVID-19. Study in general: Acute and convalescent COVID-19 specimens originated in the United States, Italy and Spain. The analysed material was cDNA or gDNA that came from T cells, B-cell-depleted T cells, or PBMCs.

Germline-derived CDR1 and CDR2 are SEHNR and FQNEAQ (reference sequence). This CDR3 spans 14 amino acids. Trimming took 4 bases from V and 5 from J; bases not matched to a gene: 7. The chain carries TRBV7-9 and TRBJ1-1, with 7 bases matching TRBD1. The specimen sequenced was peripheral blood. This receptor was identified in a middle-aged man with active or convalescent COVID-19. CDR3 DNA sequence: TGTGCCAGCAGCTCAACAGGGGCCCCGACTGAAGCTTTCTTT. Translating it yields CASSSTGAPTEAFF.